This TCR delta chain is drawn from a study of Vδ1+ human thymocytes. Notes on the study in general: Bulk data may be misread because of unexpected Vdelta2 sequences. Highly polyclonal TRG and TRD repertoires with Gaussian CDR3 length distributions appeared in thymus. Approximately 20% of thymic delta-chain sequences were Vdelta2, with few Vdelta3, unlike blood Vdelta1+ controls.

Germline V gene lookup returns CDR1 TSWWSYY and CDR2 QGS. The CDR3 has 25 residues. V dropped 3 bases and J dropped 0 bases, with 41 bases sitting between them. There are a few counts of this clone. Its antigen is undetermined. RNA was extracted from the cells and then reverse transcribed. The CDR3 regions were amplified by multiplex PCR from V-gene primers to a constant-region primer. TCRdb reanalysed the multiplex PCR reads via CATT. The sample yields under 80,000 delta-chain clones, roughly a third seen once. The origin of this receptor is a boy less than two years old who had congenital heart surgery. The chain has TRDV1 and TRDJ1; D may correspond to TRDD2 or TRDD3 (6 bases each). Sequencing was performed on Vdelta1+ gamma-delta thymocytes from the thymus. Subset indicated: FACS-sorted CD3+ TCRalphabeta- TCRVdelta1+ TCRVdelta2- thymocytes. The chain's CDR3 is CALGDRKTEPSQPVDTAGDTDKLIF. CDR3 nucleotides: TGTGCTCTTGGGGACCGTAAGACCGAGCCTTCCCAACCCGTGGATACTGCCGGGGACACCGATAAACTCATCTTT.